This TCR beta chain was recovered during a study of T cell clonality in common variable immunodeficiency. Study-wide findings and caveats: Authors noted CVID clonality's cause needs subpopulation repertoire sequencing. CVID subjects showed higher TCRbeta clonality than healthy controls. CVID subjects shared fewer TCRbeta clones than healthy controls did.

This clone has at least ten counts. Its antigen is still unknown. The read comes to an end 3 residues before the CDR3 does, leaving the germline J gene to fill in the end. The CDR3 sequence is 18 residues long. Germline values: CDR1 LNHDA, CDR2 SQIVND (reference sequence). Trimming cost V 7 bases and J 1 base; bases outside gene matches: 11. Sequencing input was equivalent genomic DNA from CVID and controls. Using immunoSEQ multiplex PCR, the repertoire was profiled, and TCRdb retains in-frame clones only, with some absent. This sample carries 50,000 to 60,000 clones, none of them present only once. This rearrangement joins TRBV19 to TRBJ1-5; 12 nucleotides align to TRBD1. Material: peripheral blood mononuclear cells. This TCR came from a person aged 18 to 70 in good health. The CDR3 region is CASTNAGTGGGSNQPQHF. CDR3 bases read: TGTGCCAGTACTAATGCCGGGACAGGGGGCGGGAGCAATCAGCCC.